The sequence of this T cell receptor beta chain was determined in a study of blood T cell repertoires in COVID-19. Study information: Donors in the United States, Italy and Spain gave samples during acute or convalescent COVID-19.

Participants were aged 18 to 89 years, lived in 24 US areas, and enrolled virtually. In assigning cohorts, the study relied on participant-reported clinical history. CDR3 length equals 11 residues. V dropped 6 bases and J dropped 2 bases, with 4 bases sitting between them. The V gene's germline CDR1 is SQVTM and CDR2 ANQGSEA. The authors' processing: By means of reference gene primer amplification, nucleated cell counts were estimated. Assay used: immunoSEQ multiplex PCR; TCRdb lists only in-frame clones, some missing. The V and J calls and clone size were taken over from that table, and D and trimming were inferred from the DNA. The sample has some 400,000 clones; over 85% are singletons.

Sequencing was carried out using PBMCs or T cells enriched from blood (not recorded which). The V and J genes are TRBV29-1 and TRBJ2-2; D unresolved. This TCR came from a woman under 40 who had recovered from COVID-19. DNA for the CDR3: TGCAGCGTGTCTAACACCGGGGAGCTGTTTTTT. This encodes CSVSNTGELFF.